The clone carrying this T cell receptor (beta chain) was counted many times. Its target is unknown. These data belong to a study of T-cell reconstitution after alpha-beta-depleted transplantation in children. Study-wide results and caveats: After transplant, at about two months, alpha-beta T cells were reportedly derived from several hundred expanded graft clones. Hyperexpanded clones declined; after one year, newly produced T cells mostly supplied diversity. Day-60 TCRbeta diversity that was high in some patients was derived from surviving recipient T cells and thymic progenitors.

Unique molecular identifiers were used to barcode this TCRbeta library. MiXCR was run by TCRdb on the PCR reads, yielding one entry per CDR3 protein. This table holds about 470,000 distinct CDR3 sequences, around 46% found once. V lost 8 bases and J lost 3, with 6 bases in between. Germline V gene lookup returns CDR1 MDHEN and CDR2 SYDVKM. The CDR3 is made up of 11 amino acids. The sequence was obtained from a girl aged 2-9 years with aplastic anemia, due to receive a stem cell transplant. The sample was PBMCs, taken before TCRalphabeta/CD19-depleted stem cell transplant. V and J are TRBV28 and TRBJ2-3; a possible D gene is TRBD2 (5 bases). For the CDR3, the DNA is TGTGCCAGCGGGGAGACAGATACGCAGTATTTT. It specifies CASGETDTQYF.